The source of this T cell receptor (beta chain) is a study of blood T cell repertoires in COVID-19. Germline V gene sequence: CDR1 SGDLS, CDR2 YYNGEE. The CDR3 has 16 residues. V was pared by 4 bases and J by 0 bases, with 14 bases between. The protocol was immunoSEQ multiplex PCR, while the TCRdb copy is restricted to in-frame clones and leaves out a portion. The sample shows about 270,000 clones, roughly nine tenths of them seen only once. The rearrangement joins TRBV9 to TRBJ1-3; no reliable D call. The TCR was taken from a woman aged 45-65 years who had recovered from COVID-19. The specimen was PBMCs or T cells enriched from blood (not recorded which). The CDR3 DNA reads TGTGCCAGCAGCCCTTATGGCTCGGGCTCTGGAAACACCATATATTTT. Encoded protein: CASSPYGSGSGNTIYF.